This note documents a single T cell receptor beta chain sequence. Its antigen is unidentified. Assay: immunoSEQ multiplex PCR; the TCRdb copy retains only in-frame clones and omits some. The sample includes under 200,000 clones, about 90% of them seen just once. This sample stems from a study of cytomegalovirus exposure and HLA in healthy donors. Study-level points and caveats: Altogether, more than 150 TCR beta chains were recorded as cytomegalovirus-associated. The TCR clusters that emerged in the first cohort tended, a later analysis found, to co-occur in the 120 or so validation repertoires.

The CDR3 consists of 17 residues. With 3 bases clipped from V and 0 bases from J, the junction kept 7 bases outside the gene matches. Per germline, CDR1 SGHAT and CDR2 FQNNGV. The receptor comes from a young man in good health and CMV-seropositive. The rearrangement uses TRBV11-2 and TRBJ1-4, with 7 bases identical to TRBD1. The sample was PBMCs. This chain's CDR3 is CASSFDFGQATNEKLFF. DNA for the CDR3: TGTGCCAGCAGCTTCGATTTCGGACAGGCAACTAATGAAAAACTGTTTTTT.